This paragraph reports one T cell receptor (beta chain). Assay runs were performed at deep level. Assay: immunoSEQ multiplex PCR; the TCRdb copy retains only in-frame clones and omits some. The sample yields some 530,000 clones, around 73% seen once. This entry belongs to a study of shared clonotypes between healthy human individuals. Trimming took 6 bases from V and 3 from J; bases not matched to a gene: 8. Germline V gives CDR1 SGHRS, CDR2 YFSETQ. CDR3 length: 16 amino acids. Input material: PBMCs. The source is a middle-aged woman in good health. Some clones in this sample may be carry-over from other donors' samples. V and J are TRBV5-1 and TRBJ2-3, with 12 positions matching TRBD2. Here the CDR3 DNA reads TGCGCCAGCACGACTAGCGGGAGAATAGGGACAGATACGCAGTATTTT. Amino acid sequence: CASTTSGRIGTDTQYF.